This T cell receptor beta chain is drawn from a study of T cells in Graves' hyperthyroidism and ophthalmopathy. Study-level background: Prior to any treatment, at the point of initial diagnosis, peripheral blood was collected. Study findings and constraints: Ophthalmopathy was separated from stable hyperthyroidism by a 13 V-J model. The model identified upcoming ophthalmopathy a median about 7.1 months ahead of onset.

Ten or more counts support this clonotype. What it binds is unknown. The diagnostic basis comprised clinical symptoms, serum thyroxine and TRAb, thyroid ultrasound and orbital computed tomography. The CDR3 consists of 18 residues. The V segment lost 0 bases and the J segment 4 bases; nucleotides outside the gene matches: 12. The germline V gene encodes CDR1 SGHRS and CDR2 YFSETQ. What was amplified from RNA transcripts were TCR beta CDR3 regions. The HTBI primer set was used in a first-round RT-PCR of the TCR CDR3. One entry per CDR3 protein results from TCRdb running MiXCR on the multiplex PCR reads. The table has 700,000 or so distinct CDR3 sequences, about 14% seen once.

The sequenced sample was blood. The source of this sequence is a woman between 50 and 59 years old with Graves' ophthalmopathy. The V and J genes are TRBV5-1 and TRBJ2-7, with TRBD2 matching 11 bases. CDR3 sequence (DNA): TGCGCCAGCAGCTTGGGATCCCCTAGCGGGAGGTTTTGGTACGAGCAGTACTTC. This translates into CASSLGSPSGRFWYEQYF. Full variable domain (missing parts from reference TRBV5-1 and TRBJ2-7): KAGVTQTPRYLIKTRGQQVTLSCSPISGHRSVSWYQQTPGQGLQFLFEYFSETQRNKGNFPGRFSGRQFSNSRSEMNVSTLELGDSALYLCASSLGSPSGRFWYEQYFGPGTRLTVT.